The rows below give T cell receptor beta chains drawn from one sample of a study of human thymus T cells. This table comes from immunoSEQ multiplex PCR, and its TCRdb copy is limited to in-frame clones, with some not included. The profile shows approximately 46,000 clones, over 90% of them singletons. Sequencing was done on a sample of blood. The origin of the receptors is a girl under three years old with a congenital heart defect but otherwise immunologically healthy. Each CDR3 is given with its conserved first and last residue.

>TRBJ2-7|TRBV5-3
CARSRRAYEQYF
>TRBJ2-3|TRBV9
CASSLPGLAGTDTQYF
>TRBJ2-7|TRBV5-4
CASSPGPFYEQYF
>TRBJ2-7|TRBV27
CASSPDPSGRSHEQYF
>TRBJ2-3|TRBV9
CASSVAGTGKGDTQYF
>TRBJ2-1|TRBV4-2
CASSQPSGLVPQWEQFF
>TRBJ2-5|TRBV5-8
CASSPGLQETQYF
>TRBJ1-1|TRBV11-2
CASSPRPRASVYVNTEAFF
>TRBJ2-1|TRBV18
CASSPGLYNEQFF
>TRBJ2-3|TRBV5-4
CASTDTQYF
>TRBJ2-1|TRBV4-1
CASSTSGRVREQFF
>TRBJ2-5|TRBV1
CTSALYGTKPPRGETQYF
>TRBJ2-3|TRBV13
CASSLGTDTQYF
>TRBJ2-7|TRBV28
CASTIGSSYEQYF
>TRBJ1-3|TRBV11-2
CASSLGRSIGNTIYF
>TRBJ2-7|TRBV4-2
CASSQGTYEQYF
>TRBJ2-5|TRBV10-3
CAISTGLQETQYF
>TRBJ2-1|TRBV19
CASSRGGTSVGNEQFF
>TRBJ2-7|TRBV28
CASSLYAGSYEQYF
>TRBJ2-4|TRBV5-1
CASSLGPGGLNIQYF
>TRBJ2-3|TRBV5-4
CASSRGQGSTDTQYF
>TRBJ1-1|TRBV5-6
CASSLIRGVPEAFF
>TRBJ2-7|TRBV30
CAWSLARTTGRVYEQYF
>TRBJ1-2|TRBV7-2
CASSSDRGREYGYTF